This TCR beta chain was observed in a study of post-analysis software for immune sequencing data. Study-level results: Several TRBV segments were more frequent in patients than controls; TRBV5-6, TRBV5-1 and TRBV20-1 belonged to this group. Normalized Chao1 diversity in multiple sclerosis patients fell significantly below that of controls.

The CDR3 extends over 13 amino acids. Germline CDR1 reads MNHEY; CDR2 reads SMNVEV (reference sequence). Unique molecular identifiers tagged the TCR beta cDNA libraries. TCRdb re-called the PCR reads through MiXCR, storing one row per CDR3 protein. The sample yields under 200,000 distinct CDR3 sequences, 35% to 40% seen once. Note on this clonotype: The antigen remains undetermined.

This receptor was obtained from a girl aged 5 to 17 with multiple sclerosis. This chain joins TRBV27 and TRBJ2-5, with D possibly TRBD1 on 6 matching bases. The J call may be mistaken, given a closer DNA end match to TRBJ2-7. Here the sequenced sample was blood, taken after autologous hematopoietic stem cell transplantation. The CDR3 sequence: CASSLRQVNEQYF. CDR3 nucleotide sequence: TGTGCCAGCAGTTTACGACAGGTAAACGAGCAGTACTTC.